Listed below are T cell receptor beta chains from one sample, sequenced in a study of shared clonotypes between healthy human individuals. Data came from immunoSEQ multiplex PCR; TCRdb stores just in-frame clones and leaves some out. The sample contains around 600,000 clones, more than 95% of which appear only once. Sequenced input: naive CD4+ T cells sorted from blood. Receptor source: a young woman in good health. Both conserved end residues are part of each CDR3. The D gene is left open where the match is weak. A clone size is listed for some rows: how often the clone was seen (once, few, many), or a class if it is expanded.

abundance	v_gene	d_gene	j_gene	CDR3aa	CDR3nt
-	TRBV2	-	TRBJ1-3	CASSEALLGNTIYF	TGTGCCAGCAGTGAAGCGCTTCTTGGAAACACCATATATTTT
-	TRBV4-1	-	TRBJ2-1	CASSQQQGGYNEQFF	TGCGCCAGCAGCCAGCAACAAGGAGGCTACAATGAGCAGTTCTTC
-	TRBV19	TRBD1	TRBJ1-2	CATRSTFGQDHYGYTF	TGTGCCACCAGATCCACCTTTGGACAGGACCACTATGGCTACACCTTC
-	TRBV6-5	-	TRBJ2-7	CASSYSSRRDHEQYF	TGTGCCAGCAGTTACTCGTCCCGCAGGGACCACGAGCAGTACTTC
once	TRBV5-1	TRBD2	TRBJ2-1	CASSSTPWRESYNEQFF	TGCGCCAGCAGCTCCACCCCCTGGCGGGAGAGTTACAATGAGCAGTTCTTC
-	TRBV7-9	TRBD1	TRBJ2-3	CASRYAGTGGVTDTQYF	TGTGCCAGCAGATATGCCGGGACAGGGGGCGTCACAGATACGCAGTATTTT
-	TRBV7-6	-	TRBJ2-5	CASSLDRNQETQYF	TGTGCCAGCAGCTTGGACCGGAATCAAGAGACCCAGTACTTC
-	TRBV28	-	TRBJ2-5	CASSPSLGPPQYF	TGTGCCAGCAGTCCCTCCCTCGGACCTCCCCAGTACTTC
-	TRBV2	TRBD2	TRBJ2-2	CASSERGRGEREDANTGELFF	TGTGCCAGCAGTGAGCGGGGGCGTGGGGAGCGGGAGGACGCGAACACCGGGGAGCTGTTTTTT
-	TRBV28	-	TRBJ2-5	CASSRLGETQYF	TGTGCCAGCAGTCGGTTGGGAGAGACCCAGTACTTC
-	TRBV28	TRBD1	TRBJ1-2	CASSFPQGASYFGYTF	TGTGCCAGCAGTTTTCCGCAGGGGGCCTCTTATTTCGGCTACACCTTC
-	TRBV2	-	TRBJ2-4	CASSAQRAGLAKNIQYF	TGTGCCAGCAGTGCCCAGCGGGCAGGGCTAGCCAAAAACATTCAGTACTTC
-	TRBV5-8	-	TRBJ2-7	CAALGWSSYEQYF	TGTGCCGCACTTGGTTGGAGCTCCTACGAGCAGTACTTC
-	TRBV6-5	-	TRBJ2-7	CASSYDAARSSYEQYF	TGTGCCAGCAGTTACGATGCGGCAAGGAGCTCCTACGAGCAGTACTTC
-	TRBV13	TRBD2	TRBJ2-7	CASRLAGAHEQYF	TGTGCCAGCAGACTAGCGGGAGCCCACGAGCAGTACTTC
few	TRBV6-1	TRBD2	TRBJ2-1	CASRTSGANEQFF	TGTGCCAGCAGGACTAGCGGGGCAAATGAGCAGTTCTTC
-	TRBV28	TRBD1	TRBJ1-4	CASRLSGTGDEKLFF	TGTGCCAGCAGGCTAAGCGGGACAGGGGATGAAAAACTGTTTTTT
-	TRBV11-2	-	TRBJ2-3	CASSLDRVGARVTDTQYF	TGTGCCAGCAGCTTAGATCGAGTAGGGGCGCGGGTCACAGATACGCAGTATTTT
-	TRBV10-3	-	TRBJ1-1	CAISDGTAEAFF	TGTGCCATCAGTGATGGGACCGCCGAAGCTTTCTTT
-	TRBV15	TRBD1	TRBJ1-4	CATSRDPGQGDEKLFF	TGTGCCACCAGCAGAGACCCGGGACAGGGGGATGAAAAACTGTTTTTT
-	TRBV19	-	TRBJ2-7	CASSPLGIVSSYEQYF	TGTGCCAGTAGTCCGCTCGGTATCGTAAGCTCCTACGAGCAGTACTTC
-	TRBV30	-	TRBJ1-2	CAWSSPGQPEANYGYTF	TGTGCCTGGAGCTCTCCCGGACAGCCTGAAGCTAACTATGGCTACACCTTC
-	TRBV2	-	TRBJ1-1	CASRPQTENTEAFF	TGTGCCAGCAGACCTCAGACAGAGAACACTGAAGCTTTCTTT
-	TRBV5-6	-	TRBJ2-3	CASSLFAFGGQKDTQYF	TGTGCCAGCAGCTTGTTTGCATTCGGGGGGCAGAAAGATACGCAGTATTTT
-	TRBV5-6	-	TRBJ2-7	CASSLYSPFYSYEQYF	TGTGCCAGCAGCTTGTACAGCCCCTTTTACTCCTACGAGCAGTACTTC
-	TRBV27	-	TRBJ2-2	CATRGRGDRAGELFF	TGTGCCACCCGGGGCAGGGGCGATCGCGCCGGGGAGCTGTTTTTT
-	TRBV27	-	TRBJ2-5	CASSLIPGMGETQYF	TGTGCCAGCAGTTTAATTCCAGGGATGGGAGAGACCCAGTACTTC
-	TRBV4-1	-	TRBJ2-7	CASSQEWVGSSYEQYF	TGCGCCAGCAGCCAAGAGTGGGTCGGGAGCTCCTACGAGCAGTACTTC
-	TRBV7-2	-	TRBJ2-7	CASSPSQGYEQYF	TGTGCCAGCAGCCCATCGCAGGGCTACGAGCAGTACTTC
-	TRBV29-1	TRBD2	TRBJ2-7	CSVGLAGGHYEQYF	TGCAGCGTCGGACTAGCGGGGGGCCACTACGAGCAGTACTTC
-	TRBV29-1	-	TRBJ2-7	CSVDLGRNLSYEQYF	TGCAGCGTTGACCTAGGCAGGAACCTCTCCTACGAGCAGTACTTC
-	TRBV19	-	TRBJ2-4	CASSIGGFSAKNIQYF	TGTGCCAGTAGTATAGGGGGCTTTTCGGCCAAAAACATTCAGTACTTC